Shown below are 9 T cell receptor beta chains from a single sample sequenced in a study of T cell responses to AZD1222 COVID-19 vaccine. This table comes from immunoSEQ multiplex PCR, and its TCRdb copy is limited to in-frame clones, with some not included. Among more than 95,000 clones listed, almost 95% were seen once. Sequenced material: peripheral blood, taken 28 days after the second AZD1222 dose. The receptor source for this set is an adult who received the AZD1222 COVID-19 vaccine.

The V call is TRBV10-3, the J call TRBJ2-1; unclear D gene. The CDR3 sequence is 14 residues long. Germline V gene data show CDR1 as ENHRY and CDR2 as SYGVKD. V shed 3 bases and J shed 7 bases, with 13 bases lying between them. The CDR3 region is CAISDDGSRNEQFF. The CDR3 DNA sequence: TGTGCCATCAGTGATGACGGGTCTCGGAATGAGCAGTTCTTC.

J is TRBJ2-7 and V is TRBV4-2; 9 bases align to TRBD2. J was trimmed by 3 bases and V by 4 bases; bases with no gene match: 4. Germline V gene sequence: CDR1 LGHNA, CDR2 YNFKEQ. CDR3 length: 14 residues. DNA for the CDR3: TGTGCCAGCAGCCCTAGCGGGAAAGACTACGAGCAGTACTTC. This translates into CASSPSGKDYEQYF.

The CDR3 nucleotides are TGTGCCACCAGCAGAGATAGAGGGTGGGGCTATGGCTACACCTTC. Protein product: CATSRDRGWGYGYTF. The chain uses TRBV15 and TRBJ1-2; D not resolved. This CDR3 has 15 amino acids. The V end lost 0 bases, the J end lost 4 bases, and 12 bases lay between the germline ends. CDR1 and CDR2 from the germline V gene are LNHNV and YYDKDF (reference sequence).

The chain recombines TRBV6-5 with TRBJ1-2; possibly TRBD1 for D (6 bases). The CDR3 runs 13 residues. V was cut by 6 bases and J by 0 bases, with 8 bases left in between. Germline V gene lookup returns CDR1 MNHEY and CDR2 SVGAGI. CDR3 in amino acids: CASRGQTNYGYTF. In DNA form, the CDR3 reads TGTGCCAGCAGGGGACAAACTAACTATGGCTACACCTTC.

This clone was detected only once. The chain uses TRBV28 and TRBJ1-2; 8 bases match TRBD1. Losses at the gene ends were 5 bases for V and 5 bases for J; bases not matched to a gene: 10. The CDR3 loop spans 15 amino acids. CDR1 is MDHEN and CDR2 is SYDVKM in the germline V gene. CDR3 region: CASSPQGARDYGYTF. CDR3 DNA: TGTGCCAGCAGTCCTCAGGGGGCGCGGGATTATGGCTACACCTTC.

V and J are TRBV3-1 (or the pseudogene TRBV3-2) and TRBJ1-5; D is perhaps TRBD1 (6 bases). Germline lookup yields CDR1 LGHDT and CDR2 YNNKEL (reference sequence). The CDR3 is 15 residues long. V lost 1 base and J lost 2, with 9 bases in between. CDR3 amino acids: CASSQGPGGNQPQHF. As DNA, the CDR3 is TGTGCCAGCAGCCAAGGTCCAGGGGGCAATCAGCCCCAGCATTTT.

This clone is a singleton in its sample. The CDR3 protein is CASSSGQGARGTDTQYF. The CDR3 coding sequence is TGTGCCAGCAGCTCTGGACAGGGGGCTAGGGGCACAGATACGCAGTATTTT. The gene calls are TRBV11-2 and TRBJ2-3; 11 bases fit TRBD1. This CDR3 region has 17 residues. After removal of 4 bases from V and 1 base from J, the junction contained 7 bases not matched to a gene. The germline gives CDR1 SGHAT, CDR2 FQNNGV.

This sequence joins TRBV24-1 and TRBJ2-2; 7 bases align to TRBD2. Germline V gene lookup returns CDR1 KGHDR and CDR2 SFDVKD. The CDR3 consists of 17 residues. With 4 bases clipped from V and 7 bases from J, the junction kept 14 bases outside the gene matches. CDR3 nucleotides: TGTGCCACCAGTGACAAACCGCAGGCGGGAGAGGTCGGGGAGCTGTTTTTT. This encodes CATSDKPQAGEVGELFF.

The chain is built from TRBV19 and TRBJ1-5; 10 nucleotides agree with TRBD1. From germline, CDR1 is LNHDA and CDR2 SQIVND (reference sequence). The CDR3 is 14 amino acids. The ends lost 7 bases at V and 4 bases at J; junction bases unmatched: 4. Here the CDR3 DNA reads TGTGCCAGTAATCGGGACAGGGGAAATCAGCCCCAGCATTTT. It is translated as CASNRDRGNQPQHF.